This T cell receptor (beta chain) was recorded in a study of vaccination effects on CD4 cells after COVID-19. Repertoires were generated with immunoSEQ multiplex PCR, while TCRdb's copy carries only in-frame clones and drops some. The table lists about 79,000 clones, around 76% of them singletons. Peptide-pool stimulation followed by sequencing identified expanded antigen-specific CD4+ clonotypes in the ViraFEST assay. Upon completion of more than 9 days in culture, CD4+ T cells were isolated. A density of roughly 2 million PBMC per well was used; these cells were cultured with roughly 10 IU/ml IL-2 and approximately 10 ug/ml peptides. Study-level results: Late post-vaccination samples showed marked contraction of infection- and vaccine-induced clones. Cross-reactivity with common cold coronaviruses was shown by only 1 of 255 vaccine-induced clones in healthy vaccinees. The authors studied few convalescent patients and collected no early post-infection timepoints.

Comment on this clone: Its antigen is undetermined.

Trimming pared 3 bases from V and 5 bases from J, leaving 10 bases between. This CDR3 is 13 amino acids long. Germline V gene lookup returns CDR1 MDHEN and CDR2 SYDVKM. The sequences come from CD4+ T cells from PBMCs cultured with HCoV-229E spike peptides, collected before COVID-19 vaccination. The chain is built from TRBV28 and TRBJ2-5; possibly TRBD1 for D (5 bases). The source of this sequence is a human donor who received a COVID-19 vaccine. CDR3 sequence reads: CASSLGLWETQYF. The CDR3 DNA reads TGTGCCAGCAGTTTGGGGCTCTGGGAGACCCAGTACTTC.